The sequence of this TCR beta chain was determined in a study of identifying expanded T cells in peripheral blood. Regarding the study as a whole: Variance in clone template counts between approximately 2-week samples significantly increased with total template count across all healthy donors. Over approximately two and four weeks, about 17 and 20 clones changed, versus approximately 1.1 between replicates.

During the collection period, no donor immune events like infections were recorded. The CDR3 runs to 16 residues. CDR1 MNHNY and CDR2 SVGAGI come from the germline V gene (reference sequence). V shed 2 bases and J shed 6 bases, with 17 bases lying between them. Details on this clone: Its matching antigen is unknown.

Assay: immunoSEQ multiplex PCR; the TCRdb copy retains only in-frame clones and omits some. The sample holds some 100,000 clones, about 88% seen once. V gene TRBV6-6 combines with J gene TRBJ1-5; D is perhaps TRBD1 (6 bases). The receptor comes from a person aged 18-70 years in good health. What was sequenced was blood. CDR3 DNA: TGTGCCAGCAGTTACGGGGGGGGCGCGGGGCCTCAGCCCCAGCATTTT. It is translated as CASSYGGGAGPQPQHF.